This passage covers 27 T cell receptor beta chains from one sample sequenced in a study of cytomegalovirus exposure and HLA in healthy donors. The PCR had 60 Vbeta and 13 Jbeta primers. TCRdb keeps only in-frame clones here, not all; method: immunoSEQ multiplex PCR. The table lists over 70,000 clones, roughly four fifths of them singletons. Material: PBMCs. These receptor sequences come from a man younger than 45 in good health and CMV-seronegative.

This chain connects TRBV27 to TRBJ2-7; 7 nucleotides agree with TRBD2. V was pared by 1 base and J by 3 bases, with 6 bases of the junction left unmatched. This CDR3 has 15 amino acids. Per germline, CDR1 MNHEY and CDR2 SMNVEV (reference sequence). CDR3 nucleotides: TGTGCCAGCAGTTTATTGGGAGGGAGGGTCTACGAGCAGTACTTC. This encodes CASSLLGGRVYEQYF.

The chain carries TRBV6-1 and TRBJ1-2; possibly TRBD1 for D (6 bases). In germline, CDR1 is MNHNS, CDR2 SASEGT. V gave up 2 bases and J gave up 6 bases, with 10 bases separating them. CDR3 length: 13 residues. CDR3 region: CASSETGYDGYTF. As DNA, the CDR3 is TGTGCCAGCAGTGAAACAGGGTATGATGGCTACACCTTC.

This clone was seen only a few times. The chain joins TRBV6-1 to TRBJ1-2, with a possible D match to TRBD1 (5 bases). The CDR3 covers 16 residues. In germline, CDR1 is MNHNS, CDR2 SASEGT. V gave up 4 bases and J gave up 3 bases, with 18 bases separating them. The DNA for the CDR3 is TGTGCCAGCAGTGGAGGACCGGGGGTGCCCTACTATGGCTACACCTTC. Translation gives CASSGGPGVPYYGYTF.

The CDR3 nucleotides are TGTGCCAGCAGTTTACGTAGCGGGAGCACCGGGGAGCTGTTTTTT. It encodes CASSLRSGSTGELFF. This sequence joins TRBV27 and TRBJ2-2; 9 bases line up with TRBD2. The germline CDR1 and CDR2 sequences are MNHEY and SMNVEV (reference sequence). The CDR3 has 15 amino acids. Losses at the gene ends were 2 bases for V and 4 bases for J; bases not matched to a gene: 2.

For this clone: The germline gene is not matched at one end of the junction; a read error may be the cause. The chain employs TRBV7-9 and TRBJ1-2; D possibly corresponds to TRBD1 (6 bases). CDR1 and CDR2 from the germline V gene are SEHNR and FQNEAQ (reference sequence). This CDR3 has 14 amino acids. CDR3 in amino acids: CSSSLSRGGGGYTF. The CDR3 nucleotides are TGTTCCAGCAGCTTAAGTAGGGGGGGAGGAGGCTACACCTTC.

This clone was seen only a few times. The genes are TRBV14 and TRBJ1-2; TRBD1 is a possible D gene (6 bases). Trimming removed 4 bases from V and 4 bases from J, with 16 bases in between. The CDR3 sequence is 15 residues long. Germline CDR1 reads SGHDN; CDR2 reads FVKESK. The CDR3: CASSLGQSLSYGYTF. The CDR3 coding sequence is TGTGCCAGCAGCCTGGGACAAAGTCTTTCCTATGGCTACACCTTC.

The rearrangement joins TRBV30 to TRBJ1-1; a weak D match, TRBD1 (6 bases). Trimming removed 6 bases at V and 6 bases at J, with 14 bases between. This CDR3 region has 12 residues. Germline CDR1 is GTSNPN and CDR2 is SVGIG (reference sequence). The CDR3 bases are TGTGCCTGCTCCAGGGGCGCCGCTGAAGCTTTCTTT. This gives the protein CACSRGAAEAFF.

A word on this clone: The same CDR3 also results from other DNA sequences found in this sample. The J gene is TRBJ2-7, the V gene TRBV29-1; a weak D match, TRBD2 (7 bases). CDR1 is SQVTM, CDR2 ANQGSEA, per germline. CDR3 length equals 13 residues. V gave up 4 bases and J gave up 4 bases, with 14 bases separating them. The CDR3 DNA follows: TGCAGCGTTGTCGGGGGGCGCCGGTACGAGCAGTACTTC. Translating it yields CSVVGGRRYEQYF.

J is TRBJ2-2 and V is TRBV9, with D possibly matching TRBD1 (5 bases). This CDR3 spans 16 amino acids. Between the trimmed V and J ends, which lost 2 bases and 0 bases, there was a span of 11 bases. Germline V gene sequence: CDR1 SGDLS, CDR2 YYNGEE. CDR3 sequence (DNA): TGTGCCAGCAGCGTGACAGCCCTCACGAACACCGGGGAGCTGTTTTTT. Translated, it gives CASSVTALTNTGELFF.

V and J are TRBV7-2 and TRBJ2-5; 11 bases are shared with TRBD2. CDR3 size: 14 residues. Germline V gene sequence: CDR1 SGHTA, CDR2 FQGNSA. Unmatched junction bases numbered 0, after V lost 1 base and J lost 5 bases. For the CDR3, the DNA is TGTGCCAGCAGCTTAGGGACTAGCGGGGAGACCCAGTACTTC. Its protein product is CASSLGTSGETQYF.

CDR3 amino acids: CASSFSDSFQETQYF. For the CDR3, the DNA is TGTGCCAGCAGCTTTAGTGACAGTTTCCAAGAGACCCAGTACTTC. The chain carries TRBV7-6 and TRBJ2-5; D might be TRBD1 (5 bases). The CDR3 runs to 15 residues. Germline V gene lookup returns CDR1 SGHVS and CDR2 FNYEAQ. Trimming pared 3 bases from V and 1 base from J, leaving 12 bases between.

The chain recombines TRBV9 with TRBJ2-7; tentative D call: TRBD1 (6 bases). The length of the CDR3 is 15 residues. The germline CDR1 and CDR2 sequences are SGDLS and YYNGEE. The V gene lost 0 bases and the J gene lost 4 bases, with 14 bases spanning the gap. The DNA of the CDR3 is TGTGCCAGCAGCGTAGCAGAGGGGGAATGGTACGAGCAGTACTTC. Protein sequence: CASSVAEGEWYEQYF.

The gene calls are TRBV15 and TRBJ1-5, with D maybe TRBD1 (5 bases). This CDR3 contains 16 residues. Germline V gene data show CDR1 as LNHNV and CDR2 as YYDKDF (reference sequence). The V and J ends lost 6 bases and 3 bases respectively, with 18 bases between them. The CDR3 nucleotides read TGTGCCACCAGACAGGCAGGGTCTATAGTCAATCAGCCCCAGCATTTT. Translation: CATRQAGSIVNQPQHF.

This clone was counted a few times. The chain employs TRBV10-2 and TRBJ2-2, with 10 bases fitting TRBD2. Germline trimming cut 7 bases from V and 6 bases from J; bases unmatched to any gene: 11. The V gene's germline CDR1 is WSHSY and CDR2 SAAADI. The length of the CDR3 is 16 residues. The CDR3: CASTSSGGNQAGELFF. The CDR3 DNA is TGCGCCAGCACATCTAGCGGGGGAAATCAGGCCGGGGAGCTGTTTTTT.

The chain is built from TRBV19 and TRBJ2-6; no reliable D call. Germline V gene data show CDR1 as LNHDA and CDR2 as SQIVND (reference sequence). Trimming removed 6 bases from V and 0 bases from J, with 6 bases in between. The CDR3 spans 14 residues. The CDR3 sequence: CASSRASGANVLTF. In DNA form, the CDR3 reads TGTGCCAGTAGCCGCGCCTCTGGGGCCAACGTCCTGACTTTC. The whole variable domain, remainder taken from reference TRBV19 and TRBJ2-6, is DGGITQSPKYLFRKEGQNVTLSCEQNLNHDAMYWYRQDPGQGLRLIYYSQIVNDFQKGDIAEGYSVSREKKESFPLTVTSAQKNPTAFYLCASSRASGANVLTFGAGSRLTVL.

The V gene is TRBV15, the J gene TRBJ2-7; 9 nucleotides line up with TRBD1. Unmatched junction bases numbered 5, after V lost 5 bases and J lost 0 bases. The germline V gene has CDR1 LNHNV and CDR2 YYDKDF (reference sequence). This CDR3 region has 15 residues. CDR3 sequence reads: CATSVGTGSSYEQYF. The CDR3 nucleotides are TGTGCCACCAGCGTAGGGACAGGGAGCTCCTACGAGCAGTACTTC.

The chain links TRBV2 to TRBJ2-1; D might be TRBD1 (5 bases). Germline CDR1 and CDR2: SNHLY and FYNNEI. The CDR3 is made up of 13 amino acids. Between the trimmed V and J ends, which lost 4 bases and 5 bases, there was a span of 9 bases. The CDR3: CASSGQGNNEQFF. The CDR3 DNA follows: TGTGCCAGCAGTGGTCAGGGAAACAATGAGCAGTTCTTC.

J is TRBJ2-6 and V is TRBV6-1, with a weak D call TRBD1 (5 bases). The CDR3 is 14 residues long. Germline assignment: CDR1 MNHNS and CDR2 SASEGT. The V end was cut by 6 bases, the J end by 0 bases, with 6 bases between. CDR3 in amino acids: CASSQGSGANVLTF. CDR3 sequence (DNA): TGTGCCAGCAGCCAGGGCTCTGGGGCCAACGTCCTGACTTTC.

This chain links TRBV5-4 with TRBJ2-5; 8 nucleotides line up with TRBD1. The length of the CDR3 is 14 residues. Per the germline V gene, CDR1 is SGHNT and CDR2 is YYREEE (reference sequence). The V and J ends lost 4 bases and 5 bases, in that order; junction bases with no gene match: 7. The CDR3 nucleotides are TGTGCCAGCAGCGCCCAGGGGGCAGTGGAGACCCAGTACTTC. Translating it yields CASSAQGAVETQYF.

The V and J genes are TRBV15 and TRBJ2-1; TRBD2 agrees at 7 bases. V lost 0 bases, J lost 4 bases, and 3 bases stayed unmatched. Germline V gene data show CDR1 as LNHNV and CDR2 as YYDKDF (reference sequence). This CDR3 comprises 15 residues. CDR3 loop: CATSREKAGYNEQFF. The CDR3 nucleotides read TGTGCCACCAGCAGAGAGAAAGCGGGGTACAATGAGCAGTTCTTC. The full variable domain, rest sourced from reference TRBV15 and TRBJ2-1, is DAMVIQNPRYQVTQFGKPVTLSCSQTLNHNVMYWYQQKSSQAPKLLFHYYDKDFNNEADTPDNFQSRRPNTSFCFLDIRSPGLGDTAMYLCATSREKAGYNEQFFGPGTRLTVL.

The chain joins TRBV6-6 to TRBJ2-1; no firm D call. Trimming took 5 bases from V and 7 from J, leaving 6 bases between them. The CDR3 is 11 residues long. Germline CDR1 and CDR2: MNHNY and SVGAGI (reference sequence). CDR3 bases: TGTGCCAGCAGTCCCAGGAATGAGCAGTTCTTC. Translation gives CASSPRNEQFF.

The chain links TRBV28 to TRBJ1-1, with 7 bases that match TRBD1. Germline CDR1 is MDHEN and CDR2 is SYDVKM. The CDR3 runs to 16 residues. J gave up 5 bases and V 2 bases, and 11 bases lay outside the gene matches. The CDR3, as DNA: TGTGCCAGCAGTTTAGTCCCGACAGGGTATCCGACTGAAGCTTTCTTT. Protein product: CASSLVPTGYPTEAFF.

The chain combines TRBV4-2 with TRBJ1-4; D is ambiguous. The CDR3 contains 12 residues. CDR1 is LGHNA, CDR2 YNFKEQ, per germline. The germline V and J ends were trimmed by 0 bases and 7 bases, with 3 bases remaining between them. The CDR3 region has the DNA TGTGCCAGCAGCCAAGATAGTGAAAAACTGTTTTTT. This gives the protein CASSQDSEKLFF.

This rearrangement joins TRBV10-3 to TRBJ1-3; D remains unclear. V lost 6 bases to trimming and J lost 0 bases, with 9 bases between them. The germline V gene encodes CDR1 ENHRY and CDR2 SYGVKD. The CDR3 runs 14 residues. CDR3 loop: CAIRGGSSGNTIYF. The CDR3 bases are TGTGCCATCAGGGGAGGGAGCTCTGGAAACACCATATATTTT.

The rearrangement uses TRBV28 and TRBJ1-5; 8 bases are shared with TRBD1. The CDR3 loop spans 16 amino acids. V was pared by 10 bases and J by 1 base, with 12 bases of the junction left unmatched. CDR1 and CDR2 from the germline V gene are MDHEN and SYDVKM. The chain's CDR3 is CATDEGQGASNQPQHF. The DNA for the CDR3 is TGTGCCACCGATGAAGGGCAGGGGGCGAGCAATCAGCCCCAGCATTTT.

CDR3 in DNA: TGTGCCACCAGCCGTAAAACAGATACGCAGTATTTT. Amino acids: CATSRKTDTQYF. This sequence joins TRBV15 and TRBJ2-3, with D hard to call. Trimming removed 5 bases from V and 3 bases from J, with 6 bases in between. Germline V gene sequence: CDR1 LNHNV, CDR2 YYDKDF (reference sequence). This CDR3 comprises 12 residues. The variable domain in full, with the rest retrieved from reference TRBV15 and TRBJ2-3, is DAMVIQNPRYQVTQFGKPVTLSCSQTLNHNVMYWYQQKSSQAPKLLFHYYDKDFNNEADTPDNFQSRRPNTSFCFLDIRSPGLGDTAMYLCATSRKTDTQYFGPGTRLTVL.

In the case of this clone: The same CDR3 also results from other DNA sequences found in this sample. This rearrangement joins TRBV5-1 to TRBJ2-5; TRBD2 might be the D (5 bases). V lost 2 bases and J 3 bases, leaving 11 bases between the germline ends. Germline V gene sequence: CDR1 SGHRS, CDR2 YFSETQ. The CDR3 consists of 14 residues. CDR3 DNA: TGCGCCAGCAGCTTACTAGGTGGGGAAGAGACCCAGTACTTC. It encodes CASSLLGGEETQYF. Full variable domain (missing parts from reference TRBV5-1 and TRBJ2-5): KAGVTQTPRYLIKTRGQQVTLSCSPISGHRSVSWYQQTPGQGLQFLFEYFSETQRNKGNFPGRFSGRQFSNSRSEMNVSTLELGDSALYLCASSLLGGEETQYFGPGTRLLVL.